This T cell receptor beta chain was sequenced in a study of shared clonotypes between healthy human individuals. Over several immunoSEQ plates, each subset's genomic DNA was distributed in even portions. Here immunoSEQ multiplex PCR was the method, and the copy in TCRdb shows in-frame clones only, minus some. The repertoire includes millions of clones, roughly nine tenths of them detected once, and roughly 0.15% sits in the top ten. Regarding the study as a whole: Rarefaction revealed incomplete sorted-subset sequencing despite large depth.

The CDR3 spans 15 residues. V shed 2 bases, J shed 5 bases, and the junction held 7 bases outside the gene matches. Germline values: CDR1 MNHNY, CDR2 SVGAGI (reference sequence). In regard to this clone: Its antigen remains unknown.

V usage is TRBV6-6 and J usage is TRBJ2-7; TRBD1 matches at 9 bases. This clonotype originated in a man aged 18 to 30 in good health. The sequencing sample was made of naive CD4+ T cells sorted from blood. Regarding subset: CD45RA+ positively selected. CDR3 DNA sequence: TGTGCCAGCAGTTACGGGACAGGGCGGTTCGACGAGCAGTACTTC. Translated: CASSYGTGRFDEQYF.